This T cell receptor (beta chain) appears in the sequencing data of a study of shared clonotypes between healthy human individuals. Study background: The study used three CD4 naive, three CD4 memory, two CD8 naive and one CD8 memory plate per donor.

Only in-frame clones appear in the TCRdb table, and some are missing; sequencing was by immunoSEQ multiplex PCR. The sample has millions of clones, approximately 92% seen once. Notes on the study in general: Sorted-subset sequencing, rarefaction showed, was incomplete despite large depth.

There are 15 residues in the CDR3. V shed 0 bases and J 6 bases; nucleotides not matched to a gene: 5. CDR1 and CDR2 (germline): GTSNPN, SVGIG (reference sequence). Donors were healthy HIV-negative adults without recent acute infections or vaccinations. For this clone: Its antigen remains unknown.

Sequenced sample: naive CD4+ T cells sorted from blood. Described subset: CD45RA+ positively selected. V and J are TRBV30 and TRBJ2-7; 13 positions agree with TRBD2. The source is a man aged 18 to 35 in good health. CDR3 residues: CAWSVGLAGVGEQYF. CDR3 DNA sequence: TGTGCCTGGAGTGTCGGACTAGCGGGAGTGGGCGAGCAGTACTTC.